The T cell receptor beta chain under discussion was sequenced for a study of CD8 T cells in Susac syndrome. V dropped 4 bases and J dropped 8 bases, with 21 bases sitting between them. There are 15 residues in the CDR3. The germline CDR1 and CDR2 sequences are SQVTM and ANQGSEA. Random hexamers were used to reverse transcribe the RNA input (about 0.5 to 1 ug). TCRdb recomputed calls from the immunoSEQ multiplex PCR reads with MiXCR, one row per CDR3 protein. Seen here are 300,000 or so distinct CDR3 sequences, about 90% observed once, and the top ten hold about 0.07%. TCR beta sequences were obtained from blood CD8+ and CD4+ T cells.

This sequence joins TRBV29-1 and TRBJ2-4, with a tentative D call TRBD1 (6 bases). The material sequenced was CD4+ T cells from PBMCs. The sequence derives from a human donor with multiple sclerosis. Written as DNA, the CDR3 is TGCAGCGTTGTGGTCAGCGGTGTATACAGGGACATTCAGTACTTC. Translation gives CSVVVSGVYRDIQYF.